This T cell receptor (beta chain) is drawn from a study of blood T cells in healthy people across ages. A remark on this clonotype: Its antigen is unknown.

Study-level points and caveats: Older individuals had lower TCR beta diversity per million T cells (the decline was roughly linear). Diversity was estimated from one million T cells, and these estimates were considered underestimates.

From germline, CDR1 is MNHNS and CDR2 SASEGT. The V gene lost 7 bases and the J gene lost 1 base, with 11 bases spanning the gap. The length of the CDR3 is 14 residues. The second PCR ran about 6 to 12 cycles with a sample-barcoded 5' primer and J-beta primers. Each cDNA molecule carried a tag from a template-switch adaptor that contained 12 random nucleotides. TCRdb re-derived calls from the 5' RACE reads in MiXCR, one entry per CDR3 protein. The sample consists of approximately 600,000 distinct CDR3 sequences, around three fifths of them appearing once. This sequence was found in a man aged 55 to 70 in good health. The sample taken for sequencing was blood. The rearrangement joins TRBV6-1 to TRBJ2-1; possibly TRBD1 for D (6 bases). This chain's CDR3 is CASTPGQSYNEQFF. CDR3 DNA: TGTGCCAGCACCCCGGGACAATCCTACAATGAGCAGTTCTTC.